Presented here are 22 T cell receptor beta chains from one specimen sequenced in a study of blood T cell repertoires in COVID-19. Method: immunoSEQ multiplex PCR; TCRdb's copy keeps in-frame clones and lacks some. Altogether approximately 270,000 clones are present, 80% to 90% being singletons, with the ten largest covering 1.5% to 2%. The sequenced material came from PBMCs or T cells enriched from blood (not recorded which). All receptors derive from a woman in her 50s who had recovered from COVID-19.

This clone has a single count. J is TRBJ1-5 and V is TRBV2; a weak D match, TRBD1 (5 bases). Germline-derived CDR1 and CDR2 are SNHLY and FYNNEI. This CDR3 has 13 amino acids. With 2 bases removed from V and 5 bases from J, the gap between germline ends came to 7 bases. The chain's CDR3 is CASSESGHQPQHF. The CDR3 nucleotides are TGTGCCAGCAGTGAATCAGGGCATCAGCCCCAGCATTTT.

The chain recombines TRBV11-2 with TRBJ1-3; no clear D. CDR1 and CDR2 from the germline V gene are SGHAT and FQNNGV. V lost 2 bases and J lost 2, with 13 bases in between. The CDR3 runs to 16 residues. The DNA of the CDR3 is TGTGCCAGCAGCTTATCTCAGGCCTCCACTGGAAACACCATATATTTT. It codes for CASSLSQASTGNTIYF.

This clone was seen only a few times. The genes are TRBV5-1 and TRBJ1-1; 8 positions agree with TRBD1. CDR3 length: 13 residues. Germline CDR1 SGHRS, CDR2 YFSETQ. V shed 3 bases, J shed 11 bases, and the junction held 9 bases outside the gene matches. The CDR3 nucleotides are TGCGCCAGCAGCTCAGGACAGGGAGGATCGGCTTTCTTT. It is translated as CASSSGQGGSAFF.

The chain uses TRBV19 and TRBJ1-1; 9 bases agree with TRBD1. This CDR3 has 15 amino acids. J gave up 1 base and V 7 bases, and 7 bases lay outside the gene matches. Germline CDR1 and CDR2: LNHDA and SQIVND (reference sequence). DNA for the CDR3: TGTGCCAGTAACCCTGGGGACAGGGAGAACACTGAAGCTTTCTTT. This translates into CASNPGDRENTEAFF. Full variable domain (remainder filled in from reference TRBV19 and TRBJ1-1): DGGITQSPKYLFRKEGQNVTLSCEQNLNHDAMYWYRQDPGQGLRLIYYSQIVNDFQKGDIAEGYSVSREKKESFPLTVTSAQKNPTAFYLCASNPGDRENTEAFFGQGTRLTVV.

This sequence joins TRBV3-1 (or the pseudogene TRBV3-2) and TRBJ2-4, with 12 bases aligning to TRBD2. The V gene's germline CDR1 is LGHDT and CDR2 YNNKEL (reference sequence). The junction had 8 bases not matched to a gene; V was cut back by 1 base and J by 1 base. The CDR3 runs 19 residues. CDR3 DNA: TGTGCCAGCAGCCAAGCTAGCGGGAGGGCCGTCGAGGCCAAAAACATTCAGTACTTC. This sequence encodes CASSQASGRAVEAKNIQYF.

The chain is built from TRBV5-1 and TRBJ1-4, with 7 bases lining up with TRBD1. The germline V gene encodes CDR1 SGHRS and CDR2 YFSETQ. CDR3 length equals 15 residues. The J segment lost 3 bases and the V segment lost 4 bases, leaving 6 bases of the junction unmatched. The CDR3 region is CASSSVTGSNEKLFF. The DNA of the CDR3 is TGCGCCAGCAGCAGCGTGACAGGGTCTAATGAAAAACTGTTTTTT.

The CDR3 sequence is CASSFEGNQPQHF. In nucleotides, the CDR3 is TGTGCCAGCAGTTTCGAGGGAAATCAGCCCCAGCATTTT. This chain links TRBV28 with TRBJ1-5; D unresolved. The CDR3 runs to 13 residues. V lost 3 bases and J 4 bases, leaving 7 bases between the germline ends. The germline V gene encodes CDR1 MDHEN and CDR2 SYDVKM.

The CDR3 is CASSQGHHYGYTF. The CDR3 DNA is TGTGCCAGCAGTCAGGGACACCACTATGGCTACACCTTC. This chain uses TRBV6-5 with TRBJ1-2; a possible D gene is TRBD1 (6 bases). The CDR3 is 13 residues long. Trimming stripped 5 bases from V and 3 bases from J, with 10 bases between. CDR1 is MNHEY and CDR2 is SVGAGI in the germline V gene.

The chain has TRBV7-2 and TRBJ2-7, with TRBD2 identical over 14 bases. The CDR3 is 20 residues long. Germline assignment: CDR1 SGHTA and CDR2 FQGNSA. The ends lost 0 bases at V and 1 base at J; junction bases unmatched: 11. CDR3: CASSLAQFGTSGRPSYEQYF. In DNA, the CDR3 is TGTGCCAGCAGCTTAGCCCAATTTGGGACTAGCGGGAGACCGTCCTACGAGCAGTACTTC.

V is TRBV18 and J is TRBJ1-4; the D gene is possibly TRBD1 (6 bases). The germline CDR1 and CDR2 sequences are KGHSH and LQKENI. V gave up 4 bases and J gave up 4 bases, with 7 bases separating them. The CDR3 is 13 residues long. The CDR3 loop is CASSQGVNEKLFF. The CDR3 region has the DNA TGTGCCAGCTCACAGGGGGTTAATGAAAAACTGTTTTTT.

The chain uses TRBV5-1 and TRBJ2-1, with 8 nucleotides matching TRBD1. The CDR3 is 15 residues long. Germline trimming cut 4 bases from V and 6 bases from J; bases unmatched to any gene: 9. The germline CDR1 and CDR2 sequences are SGHRS and YFSETQ. In DNA, the CDR3 is TGCGCCAGCAGCACCGGACAGGGCAATGGCAATGAGCAGTTCTTC. Its translation: CASSTGQGNGNEQFF.

This clone was seen a single time. The V gene is TRBV9, the J gene TRBJ2-1, with 9 bases that match TRBD2. The CDR3 is 17 residues long. The germline V gene encodes CDR1 SGDLS and CDR2 YYNGEE. The J segment lost 8 bases and the V segment lost 3 bases, leaving 15 bases of the junction unmatched. The CDR3 DNA reads TGTGCCAGCAGCGCCCCTCTCGGGCGGGAGGGCCTCGATGAGCAGTTCTTC. Protein: CASSAPLGREGLDEQFF.

This chain joins TRBV15 and TRBJ1-2; TRBD1 might be the D (5 bases). The germline V gene has CDR1 LNHNV and CDR2 YYDKDF (reference sequence). CDR3 size: 16 residues. The ends were cut back, 0 bases at V and 4 bases at J, with 15 bases in the middle. CDR3 DNA sequence: TGTGCCACCAGCAGAGAAATGGACGGACACCTCTATGGCTACACCTTC. It specifies CATSREMDGHLYGYTF. Looking up the rest from reference TRBV15 and TRBJ1-2 gives the full variable domain: DAMVIQNPRYQVTQFGKPVTLSCSQTLNHNVMYWYQQKSSQAPKLLFHYYDKDFNNEADTPDNFQSRRPNTSFCFLDIRSPGLGDTAMYLCATSREMDGHLYGYTFGSGTRLTVV.

The chain uses TRBV6-1 and TRBJ2-2; a weak D match, TRBD2 (6 bases). The CDR3 runs 16 residues. Trimming took 2 bases from V and 6 from J, leaving 16 bases between them. CDR1 MNHNS and CDR2 SASEGT come from the germline V gene. The CDR3 DNA reads as TGTGCCAGCAGTGAAAGAAAGGGAGGATGGTCCGGGGAGCTGTTTTTT. Its protein product is CASSERKGGWSGELFF.

This clone has just a few counts. The chain couples TRBV14 to TRBJ2-7; D remains unclear. This CDR3 is built from 11 residues. Per the germline V gene, CDR1 is SGHDN and CDR2 is FVKESK. V shed 2 bases and J shed 4 bases, with 3 bases lying between them. CDR3 nucleotide sequence: TGTGCCAGCAGCCAACATTACGAGCAGTACTTC. Its protein is CASSQHYEQYF.

The rearrangement joins TRBV10-3 to TRBJ2-4; D possibly corresponds to TRBD1 (6 bases). The length of the CDR3 is 16 residues. Germline V CDR1 and CDR2: ENHRY, SYGVKD. The V gene lost 7 bases and the J gene lost 0 bases, with 16 bases spanning the gap. This chain's CDR3 is CAIKLRQATAKNIQYF. For the CDR3, the DNA is TGTGCCATCAAACTACGACAGGCCACAGCCAAAAACATTCAGTACTTC.

V usage is TRBV19 and J usage is TRBJ1-2; 10 bases fit TRBD1. The CDR3 has 14 amino acids. The germline CDR1 and CDR2 sequences are LNHDA and SQIVND (reference sequence). With V trimmed by 5 bases and J by 4 bases, 4 bases remained unmatched. CDR3 bases: TGTGCCAGTAGTCCCCGACAGGGGGCCTATGGCTACACCTTC. It encodes CASSPRQGAYGYTF.

The chain combines TRBV29-1 with TRBJ2-1; the match to TRBD2 covers 8 bases. The CDR3 extends over 15 amino acids. Germline values: CDR1 SQVTM, CDR2 ANQGSEA. V was pared by 0 bases and J by 8 bases, with 9 bases of the junction left unmatched. The CDR3 reads CSVEDPGLGSYEQFF. The CDR3 DNA follows: TGCAGCGTTGAAGACCCGGGACTAGGAAGCTATGAGCAGTTCTTC.

V usage is TRBV6-5 and J usage is TRBJ1-2; D possibly corresponds to TRBD1 (6 bases). In germline, CDR1 is MNHEY, CDR2 SVGAGI. Between the trimmed V and J ends, which lost 10 bases and 6 bases, there was a span of 12 bases. The CDR3 sequence is 11 residues long. The CDR3 loop is CATTRQDGYTF. The CDR3 DNA follows: TGTGCCACTACCCGACAGGATGGCTACACCTTC.

This clone was seen a handful of times. The chain links TRBV3-1 (or the pseudogene TRBV3-2) to TRBJ1-1, with 8 bases lining up with TRBD1. The V segment lost 5 bases and the J segment 3 bases; nucleotides outside the gene matches: 5. Germline V CDR1 and CDR2: LGHDT, YNNKEL (reference sequence). CDR3 length: 14 amino acids. The CDR3 DNA reads as TGTGCCAGCAGCTACGGACAGGGAGACACTGAAGCTTTCTTT. Amino acid sequence: CASSYGQGDTEAFF.

J is TRBJ1-1 and V is TRBV5-5; 7 nucleotides line up with TRBD1. Germline CDR1 and CDR2: SGHKS and YYEKEE (reference sequence). The V gene end was trimmed by 4 bases and the J gene end by 6 bases; junction bases not matched to a gene: 6. CDR3 length: 13 residues. The CDR3 sequence: CASSKDRIAEAFF. The CDR3 region has the DNA TGTGCCAGCAGCAAGGACAGGATCGCTGAAGCTTTCTTT.

The V and J genes are TRBV7-9 and TRBJ2-1, with 9 bases matching TRBD1. CDR1 and CDR2 (germline): SEHNR, FQNEAQ (reference sequence). Trimming removed 4 bases from V and 2 bases from J; junction bases left unmatched: 6. This CDR3 comprises 16 residues. The DNA for the CDR3 is TGTGCCAGCAGCTCACAGGACAGGGGAACCTACAATGAGCAGTTCTTC. It is translated as CASSSQDRGTYNEQFF.